This T cell receptor beta chain appears in the sequencing data of a study of CD8 T cells in ankylosing spondylitis. Construction of TCR beta libraries was performed using quantitative 5'-RACE with molecular barcodes. A single record per CDR3 protein comes from TCRdb applying MiXCR to the 5' RACE reads. The sample holds about 800,000 distinct CDR3 sequences, about 12% seen once. CDR1 and CDR2 (germline): SGHTA, FQGNSA. Trimming removed 3 bases at V and 7 bases at J, with 10 bases between. CDR3 length equals 13 residues. Study results and limitations: The study identified a TCR beta motif of under ten highly homologous variants that appeared characteristic of ankylosing spondylitis blood. The authors reported significant enrichment of disease-linked clones in matched ankylosing spondylitis synovial fluid. Relatively rare in peripheral blood, disease-linked clones were also CD8+.

This clonotype was detected many times. Its antigen is currently unknown. The rearrangement joins TRBV7-2 to TRBJ1-5; no firm D call. Sequencing used blood, either unsorted or a sorted T cell fraction (not recorded which). The TCR was taken from a male donor with ankylosing spondylitis. CDR3 nucleotide sequence: TGTGCCAGCAGCTTGGGAGGTGAACAGCCCCAGCATTTT. Amino acids: CASSLGGEQPQHF.